This T cell receptor (beta chain) was captured by sequencing in a study of tumor-infiltrating lymphocytes in primary liver carcinoma. Study-wide background: Measuring roughly 4 to 10 cm across, the tumors were staged as T1-T3 N0M0.

The study co-extracted DNA and RNA from about 20-30 mg of unsorted bulk tissue. The study enrolled treatment-naive patients with chronic HBV infection. The authors sampled five separate regions per tumor. From germline, CDR1 is SGHDN and CDR2 FVKESK. This CDR3 contains 16 residues. Using a constant-region primer together with ProtoScript II reverse transcriptase, TCR beta cDNA was made from about 490 ng of total RNA. TCR beta libraries came from three nested multiplex PCR rounds using slightly modified ARM-PCR. The opening two PCR rounds, around 9 cycles each, paired TRBV1-TRBV30 forward primers with a C-beta reverse primer. One entry per CDR3 protein, called by TCRdb with MiXCR from the multiplex PCR reads. The sample includes roughly 20,000 distinct CDR3 sequences, around 77% of them seen just once.

The genes are TRBV14 and TRBJ2-7, with 9 bases fitting TRBD2. Sequencing was performed on liver tumor tissue from sampling region 4. Indicated subset: tumor region T4, right-lateral pole. The receptor comes from a woman under 40 with primary liver carcinoma and hepatitis B virus infection. This CDR3 reads CFSSQDLAGPTKEQYF. The CDR3 region has the DNA TGTTTCAGCAGCCAAGACCTAGCGGGACCTACTAAAGAGCAGTACTTC. Complete variable domain (other parts from reference TRBV14 and TRBJ2-7): EAGVTQFPSHSVIEKGQTVTLRCDPISGHDNLYWYRRVMGKEIKFLLHFVKESKQDESGMPNNRFLAERTGGTYSTLKVQPAELEDSGVYFCFSSQDLAGPTKEQYFGPGTRLTVT.